Each of the 27 T cell receptor beta chains below was sequenced from the same sample in a study of chemoradiotherapy in HPV16-positive cancers. Sequencing was performed with immunoSEQ multiplex PCR; in TCRdb, only in-frame clones are kept and a portion is missing. The data hold around 53,000 clones, with roughly nine tenths observed a single time. This specimen was blood, taken from a patient who underwent chemoradiotherapy. These receptors came from a human donor with HPV-associated anogenital cancer.

This chain links TRBV2 with TRBJ2-7; D is undetermined. The germline V gene encodes CDR1 SNHLY and CDR2 FYNNEI. The CDR3 contains 17 residues. With 3 bases removed from V and 1 base from J, the gap between germline ends came to 19 bases. The CDR3 spells CASSERSGTSLSYEQYF. CDR3 sequence (DNA): TGTGCCAGCAGTGAGCGCTCGGGCACGTCCCTGTCCTACGAGCAGTACTTC.

This clone was detected only once. The rearrangement links TRBV9 to TRBJ2-7; tentatively, D is TRBD1 (6 bases). V gave up 0 bases and J gave up 0 bases, with 22 bases separating them. Germline V gene data show CDR1 as SGDLS and CDR2 as YYNGEE. The CDR3 length is 19 residues. This CDR3 is CASSVAGSSGTLSSYEQYF. CDR3 DNA sequence: TGTGCCAGCAGCGTAGCCGGGTCCTCTGGGACATTGAGCTCCTACGAGCAGTACTTC.

V usage is TRBV19 and J usage is TRBJ2-5, with 7 bases aligning to TRBD2. Per germline, CDR1 LNHDA and CDR2 SQIVND (reference sequence). J was trimmed by 5 bases and V by 0 bases; bases with no gene match: 12. This CDR3 spans 17 amino acids. The CDR3 is CASSIDRGGVESETQYF. DNA for the CDR3: TGTGCCAGTAGTATAGATAGGGGAGGGGTCGAATCGGAGACCCAGTACTTC.

This chain links TRBV19 with TRBJ2-3; 8 nucleotides align to TRBD2. This CDR3 is 16 amino acids long. After removal of 8 bases from V and 2 bases from J, the junction contained 12 bases not matched to a gene. Germline loops: CDR1 LNHDA, CDR2 SQIVND (reference sequence). DNA for the CDR3: TGTGCCAGTTTCCCCAGGACTAGCTTGAACACAGATACGCAGTATTTT. This sequence encodes CASFPRTSLNTDTQYF.

This clone was observed a single time. The chain joins TRBV4-2 to TRBJ1-3; D is perhaps TRBD1 (6 bases). There are 16 residues in the CDR3. Germline V gene sequence: CDR1 LGHNA, CDR2 YNFKEQ. V lost 1 base and J lost 2, with 12 bases in between. DNA of the CDR3: TGTGCCAGCAGCCAAGGGGCGGGGGCCGCTGGAAACACCATATATTTT. This gives the protein CASSQGAGAAGNTIYF.

This sequence joins TRBV18 and TRBJ2-5; D not resolved. V lost 1 base and J lost 4, with 7 bases in between. The CDR3 totals 13 residues. Looked up from germline, CDR1 is KGHSH and CDR2 is LQKENI. The chain's CDR3 is CASSPRDRETQYF. DNA of the CDR3: TGTGCCAGCTCACCACGTGATCGAGAGACCCAGTACTTC.

The CDR3 loop reads CASSESSRAGYGYTF. The CDR3 DNA is TGCGCCAGCAGTGAGTCGAGCAGGGCGGGTTATGGCTACACCTTC. The chain carries TRBV10-2 and TRBJ1-2, with a tentative D call TRBD1 (5 bases). The length of the CDR3 is 15 residues. Germline V gene sequence: CDR1 WSHSY, CDR2 SAAADI. V dropped 0 bases and J dropped 5 bases, with 13 bases sitting between them.

The chain carries TRBV19 and TRBJ2-1; 8 bases map to TRBD1. There are 14 residues in the CDR3. Germline trimming cut 4 bases from V and 2 bases from J; bases unmatched to any gene: 1. Germline lookup yields CDR1 LNHDA and CDR2 SQIVND (reference sequence). CDR3 bases: TGTGCCAGTAGTAAGGGACAGGCCTACAATGAGCAGTTCTTC. The encoded protein is CASSKGQAYNEQFF.

This chain's CDR3 is CASSATRTNGELFF. CDR3 sequence (DNA): TGTGCCAGCAGCGCGACCCGGACTAACGGGGAGCTGTTTTTT. The rearrangement joins TRBV7-3 to TRBJ2-2, with D possibly TRBD2 on 6 matching bases. CDR1 and CDR2 (germline): SGHTA, FQGTGA. This CDR3 comprises 14 residues. V was clipped by 5 bases and J by 7 bases, with 14 bases between them.

The chain recombines TRBV6-1 with TRBJ2-3; 10 nucleotides match TRBD2. V trimming: 11 bases; J trimming: 5 bases; junction bases outside the gene matches: 10. The V gene's germline CDR1 is MNHNS and CDR2 SASEGT. The CDR3 extends over 14 amino acids. The CDR3 here is CAGKLAGRVDTQYF. The CDR3 nucleotides read TGTGCCGGAAAACTAGCGGGGCGTGTAGATACGCAGTATTTT.

This chain links TRBV30 with TRBJ1-2; the match to TRBD1 covers 9 bases. V lost 0 bases and J lost 7; bases outside the gene matches: 3. The germline gives CDR1 GTSNPN, CDR2 SVGIG (reference sequence). The CDR3 has 13 amino acids. The CDR3 region is CAWSVRTGAGYTF. The DNA of the CDR3 is TGTGCCTGGAGTGTACGGACAGGGGCTGGCTACACCTTC.

The genes are TRBV21-1 and TRBJ2-7; the tabulated D call, TRBD1, remains unverified against the DNA. TRBV21-1 is a pseudogene. The CDR3 length is 20 residues. The CDR3 loop is CASSKTSRPPGTGEPYEQYF. The CDR3 DNA follows: TGTGCCAGCAGCAAAACCTCTCGCCCCCCCGGGACAGGGGAGCCCTACGAGCAGTACTTC.

CDR3 region: CASSYLGTGNTEAFF. CDR3 DNA: TGTGCCAGCAGTTACCTTGGGACAGGGAACACTGAAGCTTTCTTT. This sequence joins TRBV6-5 and TRBJ1-1; TRBD1 matches 8 bases. Looked up from germline, CDR1 is MNHEY and CDR2 is SVGAGI. The CDR3 extends over 15 amino acids. V lost 2 bases and J lost 1; bases outside the gene matches: 3.

The V gene is TRBV5-1, the J gene TRBJ2-1; D perhaps matches TRBD2 (5 bases). Trimming left V 0 bases short and J 5 bases short, with 9 bases between. The CDR3 spans 14 residues. The germline gives CDR1 SGHRS, CDR2 YFSETQ. The CDR3 DNA sequence: TGCGCCAGCAGCTTGGTCAGCGGCAACAATGAGCAGTTCTTC. Amino acids: CASSLVSGNNEQFF.

The gene calls are TRBV7-9 and TRBJ2-5, with TRBD2 matching 9 bases. V shed 5 bases and J 2 bases; nucleotides not matched to a gene: 3. CDR3 size: 14 residues. From germline, CDR1 is SEHNR and CDR2 FQNEAQ (reference sequence). CDR3 loop: CASSTTSGQETQYF. The CDR3 DNA reads TGTGCCAGCAGCACGACTAGCGGACAAGAGACCCAGTACTTC.

The rearrangement joins TRBV30 to TRBJ1-2, with D possibly matching TRBD1 (5 bases). Between the trimmed V and J ends, which lost 4 bases and 3 bases, there was a span of 12 bases. The CDR3 loop spans 13 amino acids. Germline-derived CDR1 and CDR2 are GTSNPN and SVGIG (reference sequence). The CDR3 DNA sequence: TGTGCCTGGACCCTTCGGGGGGACTATGGCTACACCTTC. Protein: CAWTLRGDYGYTF.

The CDR3 nucleotides are TGTGCCAGCAGGAGGGGACAGGGGGATTCGGCTTTCTTT. It yields the protein CASRRGQGDSAFF. The chain employs TRBV2 and TRBJ1-1, with 11 bases matching TRBD1. CDR1 is SNHLY and CDR2 is FYNNEI in the germline V gene. V dropped 6 bases and J dropped 11; count of bases not matched to a gene: 8. CDR3 length: 13 amino acids.

J is TRBJ1-6 and V is TRBV5-1, with D unresolved. Looked up from germline, CDR1 is SGHRS and CDR2 is YFSETQ. This CDR3 has 16 amino acids. Between the trimmed V and J ends, which lost 2 bases and 9 bases, there was a span of 18 bases. The CDR3 region is CASSFSSGSPGSPLHF. For the CDR3, the DNA is TGCGCCAGCAGCTTCTCCTCCGGGTCCCCAGGTTCACCCCTCCACTTT.

The rearrangement links TRBV9 to TRBJ2-5; 9 bases fit TRBD1. CDR1 SGDLS and CDR2 YYNGEE come from the germline V gene. This CDR3 is 16 amino acids long. Trimming cost V 3 bases and J 5 bases; bases outside gene matches: 11. CDR3 region: CASSASGTGLLETQYF. The CDR3 bases are TGTGCCAGCAGCGCCTCGGGGACAGGGCTACTGGAGACCCAGTACTTC.

This rearrangement joins TRBV4-2 to TRBJ1-3; weak D call: TRBD1 (5 bases). The V gene lost 0 bases and the J gene lost 0 bases, with 12 bases spanning the gap. In germline, CDR1 is LGHNA, CDR2 YNFKEQ. This CDR3 is built from 17 residues. The CDR3 loop reads CASSQEDRDSSGNTIYF. For the CDR3, the DNA is TGTGCCAGCAGCCAAGAGGATCGCGACAGCTCTGGAAACACCATATATTTT.

The chain is built from TRBV11-2 and TRBJ2-5; D gene uncertain. Germline loops: CDR1 SGHAT, CDR2 FQNNGV. This CDR3 is 13 amino acids long. Trimming shortened V by 1 base and J by 6 bases, and 9 bases separated the two germline ends. In DNA form, the CDR3 reads TGTGCCAGCAGCTTAGTAGGCCTGAAGACCCAGTACTTC. Residues: CASSLVGLKTQYF.

The chain joins TRBV5-4 to TRBJ1-1; 7 bases agree with TRBD1. Trimming took 4 bases from V and 6 from J; bases not matched to a gene: 9. Germline-derived CDR1 and CDR2 are SGHNT and YYREEE (reference sequence). The CDR3 extends over 14 amino acids. The CDR3 sequence is CASSKGAKVAEAFF. The DNA of the CDR3 is TGTGCCAGCAGCAAGGGGGCCAAAGTCGCTGAAGCTTTCTTT.

As DNA, the CDR3 is TGTGCCAGCAGCGTGGGACAGGGGGAACATAATTCACCCCTCCACTTT. Translated, it gives CASSVGQGEHNSPLHF. The V gene is TRBV9, the J gene TRBJ1-6, with 11 positions matching TRBD1. CDR3 length: 16 amino acids. Germline CDR1 SGDLS, CDR2 YYNGEE. V shed 2 bases, J shed 5 bases, and the junction held 3 bases outside the gene matches.

V and J are TRBV15 and TRBJ2-3, with D possibly matching TRBD2 (6 bases). The CDR3 runs 13 residues. V dropped 0 bases and J dropped 6 bases, with 7 bases sitting between them. Germline assignment: CDR1 LNHNV and CDR2 YYDKDF (reference sequence). CDR3 sequence: CATSRDRGDTQYF. CDR3 sequence (DNA): TGTGCCACCAGCAGAGATCGGGGGGATACGCAGTATTTT. The whole variable domain, remainder taken from reference TRBV15 and TRBJ2-3, is DAMVIQNPRYQVTQFGKPVTLSCSQTLNHNVMYWYQQKSSQAPKLLFHYYDKDFNNEADTPDNFQSRRPNTSFCFLDIRSPGLGDTAMYLCATSRDRGDTQYFGPGTRLTVL.

This clone has just a few counts. The V and J genes are TRBV25-1 and TRBJ2-5; TRBD2 matches 8 bases. The length of the CDR3 is 15 residues. With V trimmed by 5 bases and J by 5 bases, 10 bases remained unmatched. Germline assignment: CDR1 MGHDK and CDR2 SYGVNS. CDR3 sequence (DNA): TGTGCCAGCAGTTCCCCCGGGGGGGGAACCGAGACCCAGTACTTC. Amino acids: CASSSPGGGTETQYF.

CDR3 sequence: CASSPPEGLKFF. The DNA of the CDR3 is TGTGCCAGCAGCCCTCCGGAGGGGCTGAAGTTCTTC. The chain carries TRBV7-2 and TRBJ2-1; perhaps TRBD2 as D (6 bases). V lost 5 bases to trimming and J lost 14 bases, with 16 bases between them. The CDR3 length is 12 residues. The germline V gene encodes CDR1 SGHTA and CDR2 FQGNSA.

The genes are TRBV7-9 and TRBJ2-2; no firm D call. This CDR3 contains 16 residues. Per the germline V gene, CDR1 is SEHNR and CDR2 is FQNEAQ (reference sequence). Deletions cut 2 bases from V and 1 base from J, with 11 bases between. This chain's CDR3 is CASSLLVIMNTGELFF. The DNA of the CDR3 is TGTGCCAGCAGCTTATTGGTGATTATGAACACCGGGGAGCTGTTTTTT. Full variable domain (remainder filled in from reference TRBV7-9 and TRBJ2-2): DTGVSQNPRHKITKRGQNVTFRCDPISEHNRLYWYRQTLGQGPEFLTYFQNEAQLEKSRLLSDRFSAERPKGSFSTLEIQRTEQGDSAMYLCASSLLVIMNTGELFFGEGSRLTVL.